A selection of T cell receptor beta chains follows, all from one sample in a study of monozygotic twins with inflammatory bowel disease. TCRdb re-called the 5' RACE reads; one entry per CDR3 protein, DNA not given. This sample lists about 420,000 distinct CDR3 sequences; its ten largest clones have 2.4%. Sequencing was done on a sample of blood. All receptors derive from a human donor with ulcerative colitis or Crohn's disease, or a healthy co-twin of an affected twin (not recorded which). The CDR3 runs from the conserved cysteine through the conserved F or W.

TRBV23-1	TRBJ2-4	CASTPSGAKNIQYF
TRBV20-1	TRBJ1-5	CSASKSNQPQHF
TRBV29-1	TRBJ2-1	CSVEDLWDNSYNEQFF
TRBV25-1	TRBJ2-3	CASSLQGVTDTQYF
TRBV20-1	TRBJ2-3	CSDLRGPSQDTQYF
TRBV12-3/TRBV12-4	TRBJ1-6	CASRRQDGNSPLHF
TRBV6-6	TRBJ2-1	CASSSGLAADEQFF
TRBV6-6	TRBJ2-5	CASRAGNGWETQYF
TRBV5-1	TRBJ2-1	CATGPRTSVYNEQFF
TRBV27	TRBJ2-7	CASSPGTFYEQYF
TRBV7-6	TRBJ2-7	CASSFLAGVGPNEQYF
TRBV5-1	TRBJ2-3	CASSLPGGLFSDTQYF
TRBV5-1	TRBJ2-1	CASSLVVSYNEQFF
TRBV20-1	TRBJ2-7	CSAQRSGRAYEQYF
TRBV29-1	TRBJ1-1	CSADRYTEAFF
TRBV2	TRBJ1-2	CASRTGRGNYGYTF
TRBV5-1	TRBJ1-1	CASSLDSPENTEAFF
TRBV7-8	TRBJ2-2	CASSTHQGGELFF
TRBV20-1	TRBJ1-3	CSAREGAGNTIYF
TRBV30	TRBJ1-5	CAWKRRDVPNQPQHF
TRBV6-5	TRBJ1-3	CASSYSFPQGAGNTIYF
TRBV4-1	TRBJ2-2	CASSQASRNTGELFF
TRBV5-6	TRBJ2-3	CASSPSWNTQYF
TRBV29-1	TRBJ2-2	CSAQWTGGNTGELFF
TRBV7-6	TRBJ1-4	CASSFSSRTKNEKLFF
TRBV4-3	TRBJ1-5	CASSQGSSNQPQHF
TRBV7-8	TRBJ2-2	CASSSGPVTGELFF
TRBV7-2	TRBJ2-3	CASSLALAGVLDTQYF
TRBV10-3	TRBJ1-1	CAISQTDRETEAFF
TRBV20-1	TRBJ2-3	CSGRAGADTQYF
TRBV2	TRBJ2-3	CASTAEGSTDTQYF
TRBV7-9	TRBJ1-1	CASSPDRLGEAFF
TRBV7-9	TRBJ1-2	CASSHEGPRGGYTF
TRBV29-1	TRBJ2-5	CSVDQGAILETQYF
TRBV7-9	TRBJ2-2	CASSSPGTGGYTGELFF
TRBV19	TRBJ2-4	CASSTLGQAAKNIQYF
TRBV7-2	TRBJ2-3	CASSRLAGVLADTQYF
TRBV12-3/TRBV12-4	TRBJ1-6	CASSPRGRANSPLHF
TRBV20-1	TRBJ2-7	CSASGGHTYEQYF
TRBV19	TRBJ2-1	CASSIAAGEGNEQFF
TRBV27	TRBJ2-2	CASSFPGADTGELFF
TRBV20-1	TRBJ1-1	CSAGAGMNTEAFF
TRBV10-3	TRBJ2-7	CASSQLAGGPYEQYF
TRBV19	TRBJ1-3	CAAGSGNTIYF
TRBV24-1	TRBJ1-2	CATSPGAGAKTF
TRBV11-2	TRBJ2-2	CASSLGTSGELFF